The T cell receptor beta chain described here comes from a study of cytomegalovirus exposure and HLA in healthy donors. This clone is a singleton in its sample. Its antigen is as yet unknown. Per germline, CDR1 SGHVS and CDR2 FQNEAQ. V was cut by 5 bases and J by 0 bases, with 12 bases left in between. This CDR3 has 15 residues. Whole-study results and caveats: Indistinguishable V segments such as TRBV6-2 and TRBV6-3 were excluded.

With 60 Vbeta and 13 Jbeta primers, the PCR was carried out. Authors' data handling: Later work found 80 million to 85 million unique TCR beta chains, with some 11 million shared. The repertoire was sequenced with immunoSEQ multiplex PCR; TCRdb's copy has only in-frame clones and lacks some. The V and J calls and clone size are taken from that table; D and trimming were inferred from the DNA. The sample holds over 85,000 clones, roughly four fifths seen once. The sequencing input was PBMCs. The clonotype was recovered from a man in his forties in good health and CMV-seropositive. The V and J genes are TRBV7-8 and TRBJ2-3, with D possibly TRBD1 on 5 matching bases. The CDR3 is CASSNTGFSTDTQYF. The CDR3 DNA reads TGTGCCAGCAGCAACACAGGTTTTAGCACAGATACGCAGTATTTT.